The source of this T cell receptor beta chain is a study of shared clonotypes between healthy human individuals. CDR1 MNHEY and CDR2 SVGAGI come from the germline V gene. V was clipped by 7 bases and J by 5 bases; unmatched bases: 10. This CDR3 region has 14 residues. It was roughly 190 ng DNA, 25,000 to 35,000 T cell genomes, that sorted-subset replicate PCRs used. Original data processing: There were no quality scores in the junction-only immunoSEQ sequences, so filtering differed. Some clones are missing from TCRdb's copy, which holds only in-frame ones; the method was immunoSEQ multiplex PCR. V and J calls and clone size are those listed in that table; D and trimming were worked out from the DNA. The sample has about 2.4 million clones; approximately 93% are singletons.

The V gene is TRBV6-5, the J gene TRBJ2-7, with TRBD2 identical over 8 bases. The TCR was taken from a man aged 18 to 30 in good health. Some clones in this sample may be carry-over from other donors' samples. Sequenced: naive CD4+ T cells from PBMCs. The sample's subset: CD45RA+ positively selected. This CDR3 is CASTHGRALHEQYF. In DNA, the CDR3 is TGTGCCAGCACCCACGGGAGGGCCCTCCACGAGCAGTACTTC.